The 4 T cell receptor beta chains below were found in one sample sequenced in a study of blood T cell repertoires in COVID-19. Generated by immunoSEQ multiplex PCR, the TCRdb table keeps only in-frame clones and is missing some. The sample includes about 170,000 clones, about 86% seen only once; the top ten take roughly 9.8%. The sequenced sample consisted of peripheral blood. Receptor source: a woman aged 55-70 years with COVID-19, enrolled during active disease.

The rearrangement links TRBV28 to TRBJ2-3; 8 bases fit TRBD2. CDR3 length: 14 amino acids. The V and J ends lost 5 bases and 1 base, in that order; junction bases with no gene match: 2. Germline lookup yields CDR1 MDHEN and CDR2 SYDVKM. CDR3: CASSSGRGTDTQYF. In DNA form, the CDR3 reads TGTGCCAGCAGTAGCGGGAGAGGCACAGATACGCAGTATTTT.

The chain is built from TRBV24-1 and TRBJ2-3; the match to TRBD1 covers 9 bases. V was pared by 5 bases and J by 2 bases, with 4 bases of the junction left unmatched. Germline CDR1 KGHDR, CDR2 SFDVKD. The CDR3 spans 15 residues. This CDR3 reads CATSGTGAYTDTQYF. CDR3 nucleotides: TGTGCCACCAGTGGGACAGGGGCCTACACAGATACGCAGTATTTT.

CDR3 DNA sequence: TGTGCCAGCAGCGTAGCAATGGGGGCCAACGTCCTGACTTTC. The encoded protein is CASSVAMGANVLTF. The chain joins TRBV9 to TRBJ2-6; D uncertain. The germline CDR1 and CDR2 sequences are SGDLS and YYNGEE. This CDR3 is built from 14 residues. Trimming left V 0 bases short and J 4 bases short, with 5 bases between.

The V call is TRBV5-4, the J call TRBJ2-7, with D possibly TRBD1 on 5 matching bases. Between the trimmed V and J ends, which lost 4 bases and 0 bases, there was a span of 11 bases. Germline CDR1 is SGHNT and CDR2 is YYREEE (reference sequence). This CDR3 has 14 residues. This CDR3 reads CASSDRTSSYEQYF. The CDR3 bases are TGTGCCAGCAGCGATAGGACAAGCTCCTACGAGCAGTACTTC.